What follows describes a single T cell receptor beta chain. This clone's antigen is unknown. It has no much larger one-base neighbor in the sample; base qualities were not kept. This sample was included in a study of Ad26.COV2.S vaccination and SARS-CoV-2 variants (dated by TCRdb to about 2021). About the investigation overall: Donors in the vaccine arm were drawn from COV1001, a phase I-IIa trial of Ad26.COV2.S in healthy adults that was multicentre, randomized, double-blind and placebo-controlled. Ad26.COV2.S was administered intramuscularly at a dose of 5x10^10 or 1x10^11 viral particles, either as one shot or as two shots given 56 days apart. The specificity and breadth of SARS-CoV-2-reactive T cell receptors after Ad26.COV2.S vaccination were assessed by TCRbeta repertoire sequencing. The TCR-sequenced set comprised about 32 samples: some 20 Ad26.COV2.S vaccine recipients, 5 placebo recipients and 8 SARS-CoV-2 convalescent individuals. Participants in the trial were split at random into five groups of five each, receiving low-dose or high-dose Ad26.COV2.S once or twice, or else placebo on both occasions. Throughout the experiments and outcome assessment, investigators stayed blinded to trial group allocation. Broader findings and caveats from the paper: Compared with placebo recipients, Ad26.COV2.S recipients showed higher spike-specific TCR breadth (P = 0.0014). The authors noted that the TCR breadth and depth analyses may have underestimated total T cell responses. The study was not powered to compare responses between vaccine doses or regimens. Substantial breadth of spike-specific CD8+ and CD4+ T cell responses was reported after vaccination. Non-spike TCR breadth was comparable between vaccine and placebo recipients, consistent with the vaccine containing only spike.

Including the terminal cysteine and phenylalanine, the CDR3 comprises 14 residues. Left in the record is the CDR3 DNA by itself, 42 bases read in frame from the first base. Via the germline V gene (reference sequence), CDR1 is MNHNY and CDR2 SVGAGI. The V end loses 4 bases and the J end loses 6 bases, and a stretch of 13 bases separates them. Per the publication, the treatment or condition label means: some 20 received Ad26.COV2.S at low or high dose, single or two shots; 5 received placebo; per-sample allocation not given. Repertoires of vaccine and placebo recipients were sequenced from samples taken on day 63 after the first injection. Cohort 1b enrolled some 25 adults aged 18-55 years at a single site in Boston, USA, between 29 July and 7 August 2020. Ad26.COV2.S was a replication-incompetent adenovirus type 26 vector expressing a prefusion-stabilized SARS-CoV-2 spike protein from the original Wuhan strain.

The immunoSEQ Assay was the method used to sequence TCRbeta CDR3 regions. After extraction, genomic DNA underwent amplification by bias-controlled multiplex PCR, followed by high-throughput sequencing. In the original analysis: To quantify the absolute abundance of every unique TCRbeta CDR3 region, sequences were collapsed and filtered. T cell fraction was estimated by normalizing TCRbeta template counts to usable DNA, which was measured by amplifying reference genes present in all nucleated cells. Repertoire TCRs were annotated as SARS-CoV-2-specific when V gene, CDR3 amino acid sequence and J gene were exactly matched to a known reactive TCR set. The reference SARS-CoV-2 TCR set was derived from MIRA and filtered for enrichment in COVID-19-positive ImmuneCODE repertoires, a step that removed public or cross-reactive TCRs. Using the MIRA antigens, annotated TCRs were further analysed by specific ORF or by position within an ORF. Breadth was defined as annotated unique rearrangements over total unique productive rearrangements; depth was the summed frequency of those rearrangements. TCR breadth was compared between groups using two-sided Wilcoxon rank-sum tests. This is the immuneACCESS table as TCRdb keeps it, with only in-frame sequences that have V and J called. A part of the clones is gone; compared with another copy, unresolved V genes explain less than half, and the rest is unexplained. For V, J and clone size, that table is used; D and trimming come from the DNA. Here the sample has 300,000 to 400,000 clones; about nine tenths occur a single time. About 3.5% of the sample is taken by the ten largest.

The sequenced sample was peripheral blood, obtained in a trial of Ad26.COV2.S vaccine versus placebo. The chain couples TRBV6-6 to TRBJ1-5; TRBD1 is a possible D gene, resting on 6 matching bases. The receptor was derived from a person aged 18-60 years who received the Ad26.COV2.S COVID-19 vaccine or a placebo. The CDR3 region: CASSWDTGSQPQHF. Here is the DNA: TGTGCCAGCAGTTGGGACACGGGCAGTCAGCCCCAGCATTTT.